This T cell receptor beta chain originates from a study of T cell repertoires in cytomegalovirus infection. A single record per CDR3 protein comes from TCRdb applying MiXCR to the reads. This table has about 600,000 distinct CDR3 sequences, around 24% appearing once. This clonotype was seen ten or more times. With 5 bases clipped from V and 4 bases from J, the junction kept 7 bases outside the gene matches. Per germline, CDR1 LNHDA and CDR2 SQIVND (reference sequence). This CDR3 is 14 amino acids long. The sample taken for sequencing was CD8+ T cells from PBMCs. The receptor's source is a human donor in good health (CMV status not recorded). Some clones in this sample may be carry-over from other donors' samples. The V and J genes are TRBV19 and TRBJ1-2; 7 bases map to TRBD1. CDR3 loop: CASSSLGTAYGYTF. CDR3 bases: TGTGCCAGTAGTTCCCTCGGGACAGCCTATGGCTACACCTTC.